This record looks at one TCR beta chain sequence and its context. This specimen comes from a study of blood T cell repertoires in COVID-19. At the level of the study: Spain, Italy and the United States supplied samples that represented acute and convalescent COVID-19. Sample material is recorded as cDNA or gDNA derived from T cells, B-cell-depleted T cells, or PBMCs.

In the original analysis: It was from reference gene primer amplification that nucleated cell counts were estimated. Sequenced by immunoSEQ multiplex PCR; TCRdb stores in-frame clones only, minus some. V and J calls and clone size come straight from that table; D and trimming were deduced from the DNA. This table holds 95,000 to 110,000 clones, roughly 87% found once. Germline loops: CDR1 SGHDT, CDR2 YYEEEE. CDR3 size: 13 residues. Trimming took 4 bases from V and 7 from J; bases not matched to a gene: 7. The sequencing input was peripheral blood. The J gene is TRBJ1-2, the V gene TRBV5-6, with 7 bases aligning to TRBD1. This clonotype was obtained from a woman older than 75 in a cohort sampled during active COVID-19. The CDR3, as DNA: TGTGCCAGCAGCGGAACAGGGGTCCCTGGCTACACCTTC. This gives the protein CASSGTGVPGYTF.